These T cell receptor beta chains were read from a single sample in a study of OX40 agonist ivuxolimab in advanced cancers. Produced via immunoSEQ multiplex PCR; TCRdb's table is partial and in-frame only. Of roughly 50,000 clones in the sample, about 88% were seen once. The sequencing used CD4+ or CD8+ T cells sorted from blood, collected in a trial of the OX40 agonist ivuxolimab. Receptors were obtained from an adult with an advanced solid tumor such as melanoma, head and neck, liver or kidney cancer. CDR3s include the opening cysteine and the closing phenylalanine or tryptophan. A D gene is named only where the DNA matches it firmly. The size field is filled for only some rows; it gives once, few, many or a size class.

TRBV5-1,14,TRBJ2-7,TRBD2,.,CASSRGLAGYEQYF,TGCGCCAGCAGCAGGGGACTAGCGGGCTACGAGCAGTACTTC
TRBV15,20,TRBJ2-1,.,.,CATSLRGRRGARSSYNEQFF,TGTGCCACCAGCCTCCGCGGTAGGAGGGGGGCTCGGAGCTCCTACAATGAGCAGTTCTTC
TRBV7-2,14,TRBJ2-5,.,.,CASSSTGWGETQYF,TGTGCCAGCAGCTCCACGGGTTGGGGAGAGACCCAGTACTTC
TRBV11-2,15,TRBJ2-3,TRBD1,once,CASSSTDRAGNTQYF,TGTGCCAGCAGCTCCACGGACAGGGCGGGGAATACGCAGTATTTT
TRBV21-1,13,TRBJ1-5,.,.,CASSLTGNQPQHF,TGTGCCAGCAGTCTTACAGGGAATCAGCCCCAGCATTTT
TRBV2,14,TRBJ1-2,.,.,CASSDRFLGDGYTF,TGTGCCAGCAGTGATCGGTTTTTAGGGGATGGCTACACCTTC
TRBV4-2,17,TRBJ2-3,.,.,CASSQGDFTGGTDTQYF,TGTGCCAGCAGCCAAGGAGACTTTACCGGAGGGACAGATACGCAGTATTTT
TRBV21-1,12,TRBJ1-6,.,few,CARDRGNSPLHF,TGTGCCAGAGACAGGGGTAATTCACCCCTCCACTTT
TRBV7-9,13,TRBJ1-5,.,.,CASSLLGDQPQHF,TGTGCCAGCAGCTTACTGGGGGATCAGCCCCAGCATTTT
TRBV28,11,TRBJ1-2,.,.,CASSRDTGYTF,TGTGCCAGCAGCCGCGACACTGGCTACACCTTC
TRBV6-6,14,TRBJ1-6,.,.,CASSRDSYNSPLHF,TGTGCCAGCAGCCGAGACAGCTATAATTCACCCCTCCACTTT
TRBV14,16,TRBJ2-6,.,.,CASSQLTGMGANVLTF,TGTGCCAGCAGCCAACTTACAGGGATGGGGGCCAACGTCCTGACTTTC
TRBV7-2,12,TRBJ2-7,.,.,CASSLFPYEQYF,TGTGCCAGCAGCTTATTCCCCTACGAGCAGTACTTC
TRBV4-1,13,TRBJ2-7,.,.,CASSQEQGYEQYF,TGCGCCAGCAGCCAAGAACAAGGATACGAGCAGTACTTC
TRBV5-1,13,TRBJ1-1,.,.,CASRVGLAGLAFF,TGCGCCAGCAGGGTCGGACTGGCAGGGCTAGCTTTCTTT
TRBV5-1,15,TRBJ2-7,TRBD2,.,CASSLVRGGDYEQYF,TGCGCCAGCAGCTTGGTAAGGGGAGGGGATTACGAGCAGTACTTC
TRBV11-1,13,TRBJ1-2,.,few,CASRRTEAYGYTF,TGTGCCAGCAGGCGGACAGAAGCGTATGGCTACACCTTC
TRBV15,14,TRBJ2-5,.,.,CATSRRLGGETQYF,TGTGCCACCAGCAGACGTCTAGGGGGAGAGACCCAGTACTTC
TRBV10-3,14,TRBJ2-7,.,.,CAITESSIYYEQYF,TGTGCCATAACTGAGAGCTCTATATACTACGAGCAGTACTTC
TRBV6-5,13,TRBJ2-5,TRBD1,.,CASSGTVQETQYF,TGTGCCAGCAGCGGGACAGTACAAGAGACCCAGTACTTC
TRBV27,12,TRBJ2-3,.,.,CASSFQGDTQYF,TGTGCCAGCAGTTTTCAGGGGGATACGCAGTATTTT
TRBV7-2,17,TRBJ1-6,.,.,CASSRLPPTDYNSPLHF,TGTGCCAGCAGCCGACTACCCCCCACGGATTATAATTCACCCCTCCACTTT
TRBV19,15,TRBJ2-1,TRBD2,once,CASSILRGGPDEQFF,TGTGCCAGTAGTATTCTCCGGGGGGGCCCCGATGAGCAGTTCTTC
TRBV6-4,14,TRBJ2-1,TRBD2,.,CASSRGDPYNEQFF,TGTGCCAGCAGTCGGGGGGACCCTTACAATGAGCAGTTCTTC
TRBV19,11,TRBJ1-2,.,.,CASRQTGGYTF,TGTGCCAGTCGTCAAACGGGCGGCTACACCTTC
TRBV30,15,TRBJ2-2,TRBD1,.,CAWTYQTGYTGELFF,TGTGCCTGGACCTACCAGACAGGGTACACCGGGGAGCTGTTTTTT
TRBV7-9,12,TRBJ2-4,.,.,CASSLARDIQYF,TGTGCCAGCAGCTTAGCCCGAGACATTCAGTACTTC
TRBV21-1,18,TRBJ2-3,.,once,CASSNSQRERLSTDTQYF,TGTGCCAGCAGCAATAGCCAGCGGGAGAGGCTAAGCACAGATACGCAGTATTTT
TRBV27,14,TRBJ1-4,.,.,CASNLDGKNEKLFF,TGTGCCAGCAACCTCGACGGAAAAAATGAAAAACTGTTTTTT
TRBV7-2,15,TRBJ1-1,.,.,CASRRQSDMNTEAFF,TGTGCCAGCAGACGCCAAAGCGATATGAACACTGAAGCTTTCTTT
TRBV7-2,14,TRBJ2-3,TRBD2,.,CASSPLAGGYTQYF,TGTGCCAGCAGCCCTTTAGCGGGAGGATATACGCAGTATTTT
TRBV5-1,13,TRBJ2-1,.,.,CASSARTYNEQFF,TGCGCCAGCAGCGCGCGGACTTACAATGAGCAGTTCTTC
TRBV18,14,TRBJ1-1,TRBD1,.,CASSPGTGNTEAFF,TGTGCCAGCTCACCCGGGACAGGGAACACTGAAGCTTTCTTT
TRBV14,13,TRBJ1-6,.,.,CASSQVGNSPLHF,TGTGCCAGCAGCCAAGTGGGAAATTCACCCCTCCACTTT
TRBV10-3,15,TRBJ2-1,TRBD2,.,CAIGTSESSYNEQFF,TGTGCCATCGGGACTAGCGAGAGCTCCTACAATGAGCAGTTCTTC
TRBV5-1,15,TRBJ2-3,.,.,CASSFGYGATDTQYF,TGCGCCAGCAGCTTTGGGTACGGGGCGACAGATACGCAGTATTTT
TRBV27,15,TRBJ2-1,.,.,CASSPTPRSYNEQFF,TGTGCCAGCAGTCCGACCCCTCGGTCCTACAATGAGCAGTTCTTC
TRBV11-2,17,TRBJ2-3,.,few,CASSLGFSSALADTQYF,TGTGCCAGCAGCTTAGGCTTTAGTTCAGCGCTGGCAGATACGCAGTATTTT
TRBV18,14,TRBJ1-1,.,.,CASSPRGGNDEAFF,TGTGCCAGCTCACCACGGGGTGGAAATGACGAAGCTTTCTTT
TRBV11-2,13,TRBJ1-1,TRBD1,.,CASSGQGWTEAFF,TGTGCCAGCAGCGGACAGGGATGGACTGAAGCTTTCTTT
TRBV15,15,TRBJ2-2,.,.,CATSRAVALTGELFF,TGTGCCACCAGCAGAGCGGTAGCGCTCACCGGGGAGCTGTTTTTT
TRBV7-6,14,TRBJ2-7,TRBD1,.,CASSARDRDYEQYF,TGTGCCAGCAGCGCACGGGACAGGGACTACGAGCAGTACTTC
TRBV29-1,14,TRBJ2-5,TRBD1,.,CSVGLRGLGETQYF,TGCAGCGTTGGGCTTAGGGGGCTTGGGGAGACCCAGTACTTC
TRBV6-6,16,TRBJ1-5,.,.,CASSYSAGSINQPQHF,TGTGCCAGCAGTTACTCGGCGGGGTCGATCAATCAGCCCCAGCATTTT
TRBV5-1,15,TRBJ2-1,TRBD1,.,CASSLGTGVSNEQFF,TGCGCCAGCAGCTTGGGGACAGGGGTATCGAATGAGCAGTTCTTC